This T cell receptor beta chain emerged from a study of T cells in Graves' hyperthyroidism and ophthalmopathy. Trimming at V came to 2 bases and at J to 6 bases, leaving 18 bases not matched to a gene. The germline gives CDR1 MNHEY, CDR2 SVGAGI. The CDR3 is 18 residues long. Uncontrolled infection, other autoimmune disease, pregnancy or lactation led to exclusion. This clonotype appeared many times. Researchers took RNA transcripts and amplified the TCR beta CDR3 regions from them. Using the HTBI primer set, a first-round RT-PCR was run on the TCR CDR3. TCRdb reprocessed the multiplex PCR reads via MiXCR and lists one record per CDR3 protein. The sample shows about 300,000 distinct CDR3 sequences, roughly 14% of them seen only once.

J is TRBJ1-2 and V is TRBV6-5, with 7 bases matching TRBD1. This receptor was identified in a woman aged 25 to 39 with Graves' hyperthyroidism that later progressed to Graves' ophthalmopathy. Specimen: blood. DNA of the CDR3: TGTGCCAGCAGTTACGTAACGATGGGACAGTCCTTCGAGAATGGCTACACCTTC. It specifies CASSYVTMGQSFENGYTF.